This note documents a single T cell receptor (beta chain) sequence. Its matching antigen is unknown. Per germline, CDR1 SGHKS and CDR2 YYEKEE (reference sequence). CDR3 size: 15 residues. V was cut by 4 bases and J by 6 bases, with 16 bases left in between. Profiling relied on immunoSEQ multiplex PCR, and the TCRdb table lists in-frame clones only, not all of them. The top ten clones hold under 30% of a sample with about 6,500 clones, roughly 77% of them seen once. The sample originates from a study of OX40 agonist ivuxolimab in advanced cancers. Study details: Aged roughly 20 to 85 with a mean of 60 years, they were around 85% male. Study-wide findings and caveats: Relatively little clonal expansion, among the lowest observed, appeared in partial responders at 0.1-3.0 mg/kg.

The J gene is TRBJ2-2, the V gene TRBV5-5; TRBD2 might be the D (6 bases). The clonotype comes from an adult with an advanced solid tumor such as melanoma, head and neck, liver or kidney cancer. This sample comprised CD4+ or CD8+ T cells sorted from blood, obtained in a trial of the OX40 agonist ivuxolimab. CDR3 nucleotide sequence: TGTGCCAGCAGCCCCCTAGGAGGGGAGGCCGGGGAGCTGTTTTTT. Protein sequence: CASSPLGGEAGELFF.